This entry concerns a single T cell receptor beta chain. This record comes from a study of blood T cell repertoires in COVID-19. Study as a whole: PBMCs, B-cell-depleted T cells, or T cells provided the cDNA or gDNA that made up the material.

Authors' methods: Researchers report that nucleated cell counts were estimated from reference gene primer amplification. The assay was immunoSEQ multiplex PCR, and TCRdb's table has in-frame clones only and misses some. Clone size and the V and J calls come from that table; the DNA yielded D and trimming. The top ten hold approximately 6% of the sample, which has roughly 220,000 clones, around three quarters seen once. Germline V lookup: CDR1 MNHNS, CDR2 SASEGT. The CDR3 length is 15 residues. V was clipped by 0 bases and J by 2 bases, with 10 bases between them. The J gene is TRBJ1-2, the V gene TRBV6-1; the D is unclear. Sequenced input: peripheral blood. This sequence originates from a woman in her 70s with acute or convalescent COVID-19. CDR3 bases: TGTGCCAGCAGTGAAGCTCGGAACGGGAACTATGGCTACACCTTC. As protein: CASSEARNGNYGYTF.